This T cell receptor (beta chain) was retrieved from a study of T cells in Graves' hyperthyroidism and ophthalmopathy. Amplification of TCR beta CDR3 regions used RNA as the template. Initially, a first-round RT-PCR of the TCR CDR3 employed the HTBI primer set. MiXCR was run by TCRdb on the multiplex PCR reads, yielding one entry per CDR3 protein. In the table there are 490,000 or so distinct CDR3 sequences, about 22% of which are singletons. This clonotype was observed a handful of times. The receptor's source is a woman in her seventies with Graves' ophthalmopathy. The sequencing input was blood.

The CDR3 spells CSARASGNTIYF. DNA of the CDR3: TGCAGTGCCAGGGCCTCTGGAAACACCATATATTTT. The V and J genes are TRBV20-1 and TRBJ1-3; TRBD1 might be the D (5 bases). The CDR3 runs to 12 residues. Trimming cost V 6 bases and J 0 bases, with 6 bases left between them. CDR1 and CDR2 from the germline V gene are DFQATT and SNEGSKA (reference sequence).